This T cell receptor (beta chain) was sequenced during a study of beta chain features in type 1 diabetes. Whole-study results and caveats: Whether TCRB rearrangement is influenced by HLA type went unresolved here.

The isolated RNA, all of it, was reverse transcribed, so expressed TCRB transcripts were what got sequenced. Method: immunoSEQ multiplex PCR; TCRdb's copy keeps in-frame clones and lacks some. The table lists 900,000 or so clones, 17% of them singletons. V lost 1 base and J lost 6, with 8 bases in between. The CDR3 runs to 13 residues. Germline V gene data show CDR1 as MNHNS and CDR2 as SASEGT. A few counts support this clone. Its antigen is unidentified. Source material: naive CD4+ T cells from blood. This clonotype was obtained from a woman younger than 30 in good health. The rearrangement uses TRBV6-1 and TRBJ2-3, with D hard to call. As DNA, the CDR3 is TGTGCCAGCAGTGAAGGGACCTATGATACGCAGTATTTT. This encodes CASSEGTYDTQYF.